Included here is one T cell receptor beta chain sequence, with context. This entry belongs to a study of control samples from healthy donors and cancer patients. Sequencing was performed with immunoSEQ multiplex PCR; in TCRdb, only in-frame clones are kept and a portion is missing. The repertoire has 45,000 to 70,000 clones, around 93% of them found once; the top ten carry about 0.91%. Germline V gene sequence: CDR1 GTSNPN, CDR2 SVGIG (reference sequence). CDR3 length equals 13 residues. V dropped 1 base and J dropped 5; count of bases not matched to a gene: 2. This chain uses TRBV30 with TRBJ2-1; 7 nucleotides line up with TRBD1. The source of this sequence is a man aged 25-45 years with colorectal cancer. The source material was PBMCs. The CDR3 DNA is TGTGCCTGGAGTGGGGACAGTAACAATGAGCAGTTCTTC. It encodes CAWSGDSNNEQFF.